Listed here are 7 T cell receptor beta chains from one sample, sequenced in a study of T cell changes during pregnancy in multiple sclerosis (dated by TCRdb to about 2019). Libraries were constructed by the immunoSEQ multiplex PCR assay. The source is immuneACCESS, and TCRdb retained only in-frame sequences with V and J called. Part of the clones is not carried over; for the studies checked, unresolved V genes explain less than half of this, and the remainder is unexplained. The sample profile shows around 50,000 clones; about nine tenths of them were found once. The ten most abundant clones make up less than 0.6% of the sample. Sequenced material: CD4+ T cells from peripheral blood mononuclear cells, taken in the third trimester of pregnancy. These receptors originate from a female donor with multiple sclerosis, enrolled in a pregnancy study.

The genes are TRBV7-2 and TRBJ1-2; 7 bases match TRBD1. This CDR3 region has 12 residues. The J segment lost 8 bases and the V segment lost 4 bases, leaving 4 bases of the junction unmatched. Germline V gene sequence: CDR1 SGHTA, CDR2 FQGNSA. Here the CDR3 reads CASSSTRGGYTF. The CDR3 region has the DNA TGTGCCAGCAGCTCAACCAGGGGGGGCTACACCTTC.

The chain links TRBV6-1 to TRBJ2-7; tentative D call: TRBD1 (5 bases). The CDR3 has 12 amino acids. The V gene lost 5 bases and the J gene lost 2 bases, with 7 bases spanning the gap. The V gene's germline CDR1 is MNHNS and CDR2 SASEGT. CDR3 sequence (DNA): TGTGCCAGCAGTTCAGGGCCCTACGAGCAGTACTTC. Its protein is CASSSGPYEQYF.

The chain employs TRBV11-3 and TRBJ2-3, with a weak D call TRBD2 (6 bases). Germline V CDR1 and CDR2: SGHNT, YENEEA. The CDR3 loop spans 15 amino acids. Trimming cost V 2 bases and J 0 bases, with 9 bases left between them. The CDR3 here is CASSLSAGSTDTQYF. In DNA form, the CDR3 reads TGTGCCAGCAGCTTATCGGCGGGGAGCACAGATACGCAGTATTTT.

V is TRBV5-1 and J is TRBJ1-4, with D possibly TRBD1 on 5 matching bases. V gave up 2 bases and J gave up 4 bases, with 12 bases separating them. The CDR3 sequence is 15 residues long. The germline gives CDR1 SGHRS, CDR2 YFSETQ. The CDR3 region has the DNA TGCGCCAGCAGCTTAGGACATTCCCTTAATGAAAAACTGTTTTTT. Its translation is CASSLGHSLNEKLFF.

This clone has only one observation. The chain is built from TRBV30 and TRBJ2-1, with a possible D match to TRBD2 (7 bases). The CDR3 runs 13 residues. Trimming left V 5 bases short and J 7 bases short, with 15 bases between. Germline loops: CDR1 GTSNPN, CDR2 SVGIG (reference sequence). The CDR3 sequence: CAWGGGAKNEQFF. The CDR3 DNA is TGTGCCTGGGGAGGGGGGGCCAAGAATGAGCAGTTCTTC.

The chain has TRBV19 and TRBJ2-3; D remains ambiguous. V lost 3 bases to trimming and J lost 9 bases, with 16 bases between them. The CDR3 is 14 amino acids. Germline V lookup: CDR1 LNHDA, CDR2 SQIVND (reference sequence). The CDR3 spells CASSITPARSTQYF. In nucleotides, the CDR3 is TGTGCCAGTAGTATTACCCCGGCTAGATCCACGCAGTATTTT.

The CDR3 spells CASSIAAGRGEPQHF. For the CDR3, the DNA is TGTGCCAGTAGTATAGCGGCAGGGCGTGGAGAGCCCCAGCATTTT. V is TRBV19 and J is TRBJ1-5, with D possibly matching TRBD1 (5 bases). V shed 1 base and J shed 8 bases, with 15 bases lying between them. CDR3 size: 15 residues. Per the germline V gene, CDR1 is LNHDA and CDR2 is SQIVND (reference sequence).